This T cell receptor beta chain originates from a study of early T cells in non-severe SARS-CoV-2 infection (dated by TCRdb to the early 2020s). About the investigation overall: Bulk RNA from unsorted whole blood was used for TCR sequencing, so alpha and beta chains could not be paired.

This clonotype was seen more than once but under ten times. The clone's antigen remains unknown. It has no much larger one-base neighbor in the sample; base qualities were not kept. The investigation overall reported the following: Matching against VDJdb was skewed toward anti-spike CD8 responses, likely underestimated virus-specific expansions, and missed private and CD4 specificities.

This was a case-control study nested in a cohort of healthcare workers in London, UK, who had nasopharyngeal swab PCR tests and blood samples taken every week. Healthcare workers were recruited between 23 and 31 March 2020, during the week of the UK lockdown, and were followed weekly for up to 16 weeks. The CDR3 goes from the cysteine to the phenylalanine over 12 residues. Left in the record is the CDR3 DNA by itself, 36 bases read in frame from the first base. Reading the germline V gene gives CDR1 KGHSH and CDR2 LQKENI. For this chain, trimming is 5 bases at the V end and 8 bases at the J end, and the number of junction bases without a gene match is 1. Preparation of the library involved 5' RACE. The instrument given in TCRdb is NextSeq 500. The TCR library protocol attached unique molecular identifiers to individual cDNA molecules to correct for sequencing error and PCR bias. Sequencing covered both TCR alpha and beta chains, and within each sample the abundances of alpha and beta sequences were tightly co-correlated. On the authors' methods: Decombinator V4 was used to annotate the V gene, J gene and CDR3 of the TCR sequences. TCRs were defined as expanded if a significant change between any two time points was detected under a Poisson model with p below 0.0001. Abundances of TCRs were expressed as counts per million after normalisation to the total number of TCRs sequenced in each sample. MAIT TCRs were defined by TRAV1-2 paired with TRAJ12, TRAJ20 or TRAJ33, and iNKT TCRs by TRAV10 paired with TRAJ18. VDJdb, accessed 1 November 2021, was searched for CMV, EBV and SARS-CoV-2 annotated TCRs, with TCRs annotated for multiple antigens excluded. The public sequencing data were trimmed at Q25 with fastp and processed into clonotypes with MiXCR by TCRdb, which kept only in-frame beta chains. Each CDR3 protein gets just one entry, which takes the most common genes and DNA from the rows behind it. The V and J calls follow TCRdb's processing rather than the paper's. Across this sample there are roughly 55,000 distinct CDR3 sequences, with approximately 6.2% seen only once. The top ten clonotypes cover about 3.9% of the sample.

The V gene is TRBV18 and the J gene is TRBJ2-1; 9 junctional bases match TRBD1. The source of this sequence is an adult who was a healthcare worker with PCR-confirmed SARS-CoV-2 infection or an uninfected control (not recorded which). Sequencing used whole blood. The DNA sequence reads TGTGCCAGCTCAAGGGACAGGGATGAGCAGTTCTTC. The encoded protein is CASSRDRDEQFF.